These T cell receptor beta chains were read from a single sample in a study of cytomegalovirus exposure and HLA in healthy donors. Clones were read by immunoSEQ multiplex PCR, and TCRdb kept only the in-frame ones, dropping some. This table holds about 130,000 clones, roughly 95% found once. The sample consisted of PBMCs. Receptor source: a man between 18 and 29 years old in good health and CMV-seronegative. CDR3s include the opening cysteine and the closing phenylalanine or tryptophan. A D gene is named only where the DNA matches it firmly. Clone size is shown for a subset of rows, as once, few, many or a class of expanded clone.

TRBV7-9,TRBJ1-1,-,-,TGTGCCAGCAGCCTACGGACATCCCTGAGCACTGAAGCTTTCTTT,CASSLRTSLSTEAFF
TRBV6-5,TRBJ1-1,-,-,TGTGCCAGCAGTTACCTGGGGGGTGACACTGAAGCTTTCTTT,CASSYLGGDTEAFF
TRBV5-4,TRBJ1-1,TRBD1,-,TGTGCCAGCAGCTCCCGGGACAGCGAGAACACTGAAGCTTTCTTT,CASSSRDSENTEAFF
TRBV28,TRBJ2-7,TRBD2,once,TGTGCCAGCAGTTTCCCACTAGCGGGAGGATCCTACGAGCAGTACTTC,CASSFPLAGGSYEQYF
TRBV28,TRBJ2-7,TRBD2,-,TGTGCCAGCACCTTACCTACTAGCGGGAGCTCCTACGAGCAGTACTTC,CASTLPTSGSSYEQYF
TRBV27,TRBJ2-7,TRBD2,-,TGTGCCAGCACCGAATCGGGGGGAACGTTCTCCTACGAGCAGTACTTC,CASTESGGTFSYEQYF
TRBV11-2,TRBJ2-7,TRBD2,-,TGTGCCAGCAGCTCGGGACTAGCGGGGATCTACGAGCAGTACTTC,CASSSGLAGIYEQYF
TRBV27,TRBJ1-2,TRBD1,-,TGTGCCAGCAGTTTATCGGGGGACAGGCCTAACTATGGCTACACCTTC,CASSLSGDRPNYGYTF
TRBV27,TRBJ2-1,-,-,TGTGCCAGCAGTTTCCCTGGGACTTACAATGAGCAGTTCTTC,CASSFPGTYNEQFF
TRBV7-9,TRBJ2-1,TRBD2,-,TGTGCCAGCAGCTCCCGACTAGCGGAGTCCAATGAGCAGTTCTTC,CASSSRLAESNEQFF
TRBV29-1,TRBJ2-3,-,once,TGCAGCGTTCGATCGGGACTTAGGGGCCCAGATACGCAGTATTTT,CSVRSGLRGPDTQYF
TRBV28,TRBJ1-3,TRBD1,-,TGTGCCAGCAGTTTATATCCACAGGGGGGAAACACCATATATTTT,CASSLYPQGGNTIYF
TRBV28,TRBJ2-7,TRBD2,-,TGTGCCAGCGGACTAGCCCACGAGCAGTACTTC,CASGLAHEQYF
TRBV10-3,TRBJ2-7,-,-,TGTGCCATCAGTGAGTCGATCGTGGCGGGCTACGAGCAGTACTTC,CAISESIVAGYEQYF
TRBV28,TRBJ1-5,-,-,TGTGCCAGCGTTAGACAGAACGATCAGCCCCAGCATTTT,CASVRQNDQPQHF
TRBV9,TRBJ2-1,TRBD1,-,TGTGCCAGCAGCTCCAGACAGGGGGAGGACAATGAGCAGTTCTTC,CASSSRQGEDNEQFF
TRBV7-6,TRBJ2-1,TRBD2,-,TGTGCCAGCAGCTTAGGCGGGGGTGAGCAGTTCTTC,CASSLGGGEQFF
TRBV19,TRBJ2-2,TRBD2,-,TGTGCCAGTAGTATACTTGCGGGAGTAAGATTTAGCGGGGAGCTGTTTTTT,CASSILAGVRFSGELFF
TRBV7-9,TRBJ2-7,TRBD1,-,TGTGCCAGCAGCCTGGGACAGGGGGGAGTCTTC,CASSLGQGGVF